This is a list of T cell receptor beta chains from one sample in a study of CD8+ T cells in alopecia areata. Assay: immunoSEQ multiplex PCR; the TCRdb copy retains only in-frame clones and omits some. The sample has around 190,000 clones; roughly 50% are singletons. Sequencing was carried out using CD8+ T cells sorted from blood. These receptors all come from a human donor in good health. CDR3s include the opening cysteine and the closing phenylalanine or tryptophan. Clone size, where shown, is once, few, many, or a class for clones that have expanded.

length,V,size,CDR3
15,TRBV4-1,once,CASSQLTGGDSPLHF
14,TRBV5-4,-,CASSPRAAGDTQYF
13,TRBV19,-,CASSIGTGAGYTF
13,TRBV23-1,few,CASSRQGAGGYTF
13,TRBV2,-,CASSLTGIRGYTF
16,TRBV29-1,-,CSALGREGARSTEAFF
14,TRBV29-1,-,CSVEEGGMNTEAFF
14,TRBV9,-,CASGEQPTNNEQFF
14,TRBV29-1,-,CSVDQVYGRTEAFF
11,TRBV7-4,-,CASSFRVGQYF
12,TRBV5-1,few,CASSQRAGELFF
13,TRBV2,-,CASRTGSNEKLFF
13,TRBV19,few,CASSSDGYNEQFF
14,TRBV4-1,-,CASSQIGLNEKLFF
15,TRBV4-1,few,CASSQLAGYNSPLHF
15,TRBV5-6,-,CASSAPGTGQETQYF
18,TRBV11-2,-,CASSFPPMGSLKGNEQFF